This T cell receptor beta chain is drawn from a study of blood T cell repertoires in COVID-19. Overall study context: T cells, B-cell-depleted T cells, or PBMCs provided the cDNA or gDNA that served as material.

In the source study's methods: Quantification of nucleated cells was approximated via reference gene primer amplification. Method: immunoSEQ multiplex PCR; TCRdb's copy keeps in-frame clones and lacks some. The V and J calls and the clone size are those of that table, but D and trimming were determined from the DNA. The sample consists of 150,000 to 200,000 clones, 70% to 85% of them appearing once. Enrolment of Seattle patients took place during active infection, and they were followed longitudinally. CDR1 and CDR2 from the germline V gene are LNHDA and SQIVND (reference sequence). This CDR3 is built from 14 residues. V was cut by 6 bases and J by 0 bases, with 12 bases left in between. This clone was counted once.

The chain is built from TRBV19 and TRBJ2-7; D is perhaps TRBD1 (6 bases). This receptor was taken from a woman aged 40 to 55 with COVID-19, enrolled during active disease. Sequenced input: peripheral blood. The CDR3 loop is CASSVWDNSYEQYF. The CDR3 DNA reads as TGTGCCAGTAGCGTATGGGACAACTCCTACGAGCAGTACTTC.